The entry below gives a single TCR beta chain sequence along with its context. The target of this receptor is not known. Per-nucleotide qualities are absent, and no much larger clonotype sits a single base away. There are 12 amino acids in the CDR3, from cysteine to phenylalanine inclusive. Only CDR3 DNA remains: 36 bases, in frame from the first base. V drops 1 base and J drops 1 base, leaving 0 bases in between. Via the germline V gene, CDR1 is KGHDR and CDR2 SFDVKD. The library was prepared using PCR. DNA from cultured CD4+ T cells was subjected to TCR sequencing with the Oncomine TCR Beta short-read assay at the Johns Hopkins FTIC core. The QIAamp micro DNA kit was used to extract genomic DNA from the cultured CD4+ T cells. Oncomine TCR Beta libraries made from cultured CD4+ T cells were pooled using unique dual indexes and sequenced on an Illumina iSeq 100. On the authors' methods: Non-productive sequences were removed, and CDR3s not starting with C, not ending with F or W, or shorter than 7 amino acids were discarded. The MANAFEST web application identified antigen-specific clonotypes by comparing peptide-stimulated wells against reference wells and other culture wells. An FDR below 0.05, an odds ratio above 5, and a productive frequency above 0.1% in at least two of three replicate wells were required for clones to be considered positive. A clonotype was classed as cross-reactive if the clonotype showed significant expansion both in SARS-CoV-2 spike wells and in at least one common cold coronavirus spike condition. Similarity between CDR3 sequences was evaluated in R version 3.6.1 using Levenshtein distances (stringdist) and unrooted phylogenetic trees (ape). Using fastp trimming at Q25 and MiXCR clonotype assembly, TCRdb reanalyzed the public sequencing data and kept in-frame beta chains. CDR3 protein duplicates are merged, each entry listing the most common genes and DNA. TCRdb's processing, not the study's, gives the V and J calls here. Present in this sample are about 7,000 distinct CDR3 sequences, around 79% of which were seen just once. The ten largest clones represent approximately 15% of the sample.

The entry originates in a study of vaccination and CD4 T cells after COVID-19 (dated by TCRdb to 2022 to 2024). Turning to the overall study: Convalescent patients had a positive SARS-CoV-2 result on nasal swab PCR, and of these patients, several had mild disease and one had severe disease. Two doses of either the Pfizer-BioNTech BNT162b2 vaccine (n=8) or the Moderna mRNA-1273 vaccine (n=2) were administered to participants. Post-COVID blood samples were collected from convalescent patients a median of roughly 100 days after diagnosis, with a range of roughly 30 to 161 days. Control cultures received a CEFX viral epitope pool as the positive control, an HIV-1 Nef peptide pool as the negative control, or no peptide. The time from the second vaccine dose to post-vaccine blood sampling had a median of approximately 72 days and ranged from about 13 to 250 days. In around 9 COVID-19 convalescent patients and a few infection-naive healthy vaccine recipients, researchers compared the spike-specific CD4+ TCR repertoire from before mRNA vaccination with the repertoire from after. The cultures were stimulated with overlapping spike peptide pools from SARS-CoV-2 and from the common cold coronaviruses HCoV-NL63, HCoV-OC43 and HCoV-229E. The convalescent cohort comprised six males and four females, including two Hispanic individuals, seven Caucasians, two Asians and one multiracial person.

Per the publication, the treatment or condition label means: approximately 9-day PBMC culture with coronavirus spike peptide pools or control peptides (ViraFEST assay). The ViraFEST assay, used in the study, expanded antigen-specific T cells with peptide pools and then identified the expanded clonotypes through TCR sequencing. Positive SARS-CoV-2 PCR tests in the convalescent patients dated from March to December 2020, before Alpha, Beta and Delta variants emerged in the United States. Over 1.5 million PBMCs per well were cultured in IMDM with roughly 5.2% human AB serum and approximately 9.8 IU/ml IL-2, plus 10 ug/ml peptide pools. Half of the culture medium was replaced with fresh IL-2-containing medium on days 3 and 7. Once the cells had been in culture for over 9 days, the EasySep CD4+ T cell isolation kit was used to isolate CD4+ T cells by negative selection. Ficoll-Paque Plus gradient centrifugation was used to isolate PBMCs from whole blood, and the isolated PBMCs were then either used fresh or cryopreserved at -140C. Culture conditions were generally each tested in triplicate wells.

Findings and caveats that apply to the study as a whole: The median count of SARS-CoV-2-reactive clonotypes went up from 20 to 25 after infection to some 38 after vaccination, although the change was not significant. Among convalescent patients, a median roughly 90% of the SARS-CoV-2-reactive clones seen after vaccination appeared only after vaccination, which suggests priming specific to the vaccine. Relatively few convalescent patients were included in the study, and early timepoints after natural infection were not analyzed. In convalescent patients, nearly all vaccine-specific clones (304 of 307) were found to be mono-reactive for SARS-CoV-2 spike rather than cross-reactive with common cold coronaviruses.

Material for sequencing was CD4+ T cells from blood, cultured in vitro. The rearrangement joined TRBV24-1 to TRBJ2-5; too little of a D gene remains to name it. The TCR sequence derives from a human donor who had recovered from COVID-19. The CDR3 here reads CATSDFQETQYF. The bases are TGTGCCACCAGTGATTTCCAAGAGACCCAGTACTTC.